What follows describes a single T cell receptor (beta chain). Its cognate antigen is unknown. The record originates from a study of post-analysis software for immune sequencing data. The overall study: Both relapsing-remitting and secondary progressive multiple sclerosis featured among the disease courses, as did progressive-relapsing multiple sclerosis.

Study-level results: Controls showed lower frequencies than patients for five TRBV segments, and TRBV5-6, TRBV5-1 and TRBV20-1 were among these. Samples made in the same batch grouped tightly together by F measure. Compared with controls, patients showed significantly lower normalized Chao1 diversity.

Looked up from germline, CDR1 is LNHNV and CDR2 is YYDKDF (reference sequence). V was pared by 0 bases and J by 1 base, with 9 bases between. This CDR3 has 15 residues. Unique molecular identifiers were built into the TCR beta cDNA libraries. It was from roughly 1 to 10 million T cells that some 460,000 cDNA molecules came. From the PCR reads, TCRdb called clonotypes with MiXCR, one entry per CDR3 protein. The sample includes roughly 570,000 distinct CDR3 sequences, under 40% seen only once; the top ten take around 6%. The TCR comes from a girl aged 2-17 years with multiple sclerosis. The V call is TRBV15, the J call TRBJ2-5; D ambiguous. Specimen: blood. The CDR3 nucleotides are TGTGCCACCAGCAGAGATCCTCCACCCCAAGAGACCCAGTACTTC. Translated: CATSRDPPPQETQYF. The full variable domain, completed using reference TRBV15 and TRBJ2-5, is DAMVIQNPRYQVTQFGKPVTLSCSQTLNHNVMYWYQQKSSQAPKLLFHYYDKDFNNEADTPDNFQSRRPNTSFCFLDIRSPGLGDTAMYLCATSRDPPPQETQYFGPGTRLLVL.